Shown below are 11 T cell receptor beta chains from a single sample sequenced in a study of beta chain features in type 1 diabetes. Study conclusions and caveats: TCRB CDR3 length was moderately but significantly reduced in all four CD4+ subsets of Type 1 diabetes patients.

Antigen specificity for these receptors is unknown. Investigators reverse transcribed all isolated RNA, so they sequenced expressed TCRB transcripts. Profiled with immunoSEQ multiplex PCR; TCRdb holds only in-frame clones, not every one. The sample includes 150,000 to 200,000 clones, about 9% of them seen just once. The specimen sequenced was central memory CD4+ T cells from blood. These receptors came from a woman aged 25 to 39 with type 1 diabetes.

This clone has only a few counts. The CDR3 nucleotides are TGCAGCGTCAAGACAGGGGGCTCCTACGAGCAGTACTTC. Its translation: CSVKTGGSYEQYF. The chain uses TRBV29-1 and TRBJ2-7, with TRBD1 identical over 9 bases. This CDR3 is built from 13 residues. Germline assignment: CDR1 SQVTM and CDR2 ANQGSEA. Unmatched junction bases numbered 3, after V lost 6 bases and J lost 0 bases.

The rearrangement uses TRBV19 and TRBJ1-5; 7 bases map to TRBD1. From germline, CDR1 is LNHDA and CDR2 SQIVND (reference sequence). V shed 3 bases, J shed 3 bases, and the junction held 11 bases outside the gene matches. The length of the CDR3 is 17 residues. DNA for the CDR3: TGTGCCAGTAGTATCAACCGAGGGGGCGACTTCAATCAGCCCCAGCATTTT. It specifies CASSINRGGDFNQPQHF.

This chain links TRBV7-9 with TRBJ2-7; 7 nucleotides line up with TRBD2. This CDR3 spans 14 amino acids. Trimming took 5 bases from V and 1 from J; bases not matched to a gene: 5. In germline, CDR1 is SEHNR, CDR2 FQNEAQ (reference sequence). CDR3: CASSSSGESYEQYF. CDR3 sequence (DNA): TGTGCCAGCAGCAGCAGCGGGGAGTCCTACGAGCAGTACTTC.

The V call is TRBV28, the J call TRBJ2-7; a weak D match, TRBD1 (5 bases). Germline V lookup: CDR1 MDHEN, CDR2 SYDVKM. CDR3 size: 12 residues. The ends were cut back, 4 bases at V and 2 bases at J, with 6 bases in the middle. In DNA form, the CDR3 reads TGTGCCAGCAGTTCAGGGACCTACGAGCAGTACTTC. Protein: CASSSGTYEQYF.

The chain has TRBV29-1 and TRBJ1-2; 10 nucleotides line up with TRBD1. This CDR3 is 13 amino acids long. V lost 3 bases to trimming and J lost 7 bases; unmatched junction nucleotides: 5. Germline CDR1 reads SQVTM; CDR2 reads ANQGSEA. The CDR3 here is CSVDVGQGFGYTF. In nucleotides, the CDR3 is TGCAGCGTTGATGTGGGACAGGGGTTTGGCTACACCTTC.

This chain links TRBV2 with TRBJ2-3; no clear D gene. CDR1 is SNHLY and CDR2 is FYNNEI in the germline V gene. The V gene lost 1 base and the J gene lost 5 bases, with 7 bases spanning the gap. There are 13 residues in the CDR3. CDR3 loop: CASSEDLRDTQYF. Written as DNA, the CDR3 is TGTGCCAGCAGTGAAGACTTGCGAGATACGCAGTATTTT.

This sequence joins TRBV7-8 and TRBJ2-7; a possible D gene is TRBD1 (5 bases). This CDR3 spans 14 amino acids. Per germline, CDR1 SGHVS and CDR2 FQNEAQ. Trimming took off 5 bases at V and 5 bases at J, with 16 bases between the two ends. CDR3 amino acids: CASSPAGHANEQYF. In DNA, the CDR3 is TGTGCCAGCAGCCCAGCTGGACATGCCAACGAGCAGTACTTC.

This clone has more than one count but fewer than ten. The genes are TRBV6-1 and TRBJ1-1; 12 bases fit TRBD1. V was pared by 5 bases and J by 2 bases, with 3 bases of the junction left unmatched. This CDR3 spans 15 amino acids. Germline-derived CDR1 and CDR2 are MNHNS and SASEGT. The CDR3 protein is CASSHGTGGNTEAFF. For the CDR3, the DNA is TGTGCCAGCAGTCATGGGACAGGGGGCAACACTGAAGCTTTCTTT.

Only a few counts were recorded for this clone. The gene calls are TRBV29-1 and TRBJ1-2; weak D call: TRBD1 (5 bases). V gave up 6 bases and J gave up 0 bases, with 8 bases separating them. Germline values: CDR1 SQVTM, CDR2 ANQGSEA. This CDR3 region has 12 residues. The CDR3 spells CSVLTANYGYTF. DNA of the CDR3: TGCAGCGTGTTGACAGCTAACTATGGCTACACCTTC.

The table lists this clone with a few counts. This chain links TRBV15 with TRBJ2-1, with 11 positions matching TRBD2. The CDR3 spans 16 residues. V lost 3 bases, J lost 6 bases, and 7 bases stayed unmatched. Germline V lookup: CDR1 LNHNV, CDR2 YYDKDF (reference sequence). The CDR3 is CATSRPLAGGPNEQFF. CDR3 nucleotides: TGTGCCACCAGCAGGCCTCTAGCGGGAGGCCCCAATGAGCAGTTCTTC.

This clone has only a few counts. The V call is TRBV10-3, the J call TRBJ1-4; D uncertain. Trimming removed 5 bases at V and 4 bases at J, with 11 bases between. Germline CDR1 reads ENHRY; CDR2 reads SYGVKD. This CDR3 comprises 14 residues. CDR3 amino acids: CAISKQADNEKLFF. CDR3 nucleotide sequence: TGTGCCATCAGTAAGCAGGCAGATAATGAAAAACTGTTTTTT.